This T cell receptor beta chain was captured by sequencing in a study of CD4 and CD8 cells across lung adenocarcinoma regions. TCRdb fed the PCR reads into MiXCR, producing one record per CDR3 protein. The table includes under 9,500 distinct CDR3 sequences, 50% detected once. CDR1 is MNHNS, CDR2 SASEGT, per germline. The CDR3 contains 14 residues. Samples came from patients with localized non-small cell lung adenocarcinoma. The V gene is TRBV6-1, the J gene TRBJ2-3, with TRBD1 matching 8 bases. The DNA end favors TRBJ2-7, so the J call may be wrong. The sequence was obtained from a female donor with lung adenocarcinoma. The CD4 and CD8 labels of this study may be unreliable. Material: CD8+ T cells from the margin of a lung tumor. CDR3 nucleotides: TGTGCCAGCAGTCCCACAGGGGGGACCTACGAGCAGTACTTC. Amino acid sequence: CASSPTGGTYEQYF.